The clone carrying this T cell receptor beta chain was seen just once. Its antigen is currently unknown. J was trimmed by 1 base and V by 3 bases; bases with no gene match: 3. The length of the CDR3 is 17 residues. Germline V gives CDR1 SGDLS, CDR2 YYNGEE. TCRdb keeps only in-frame clones here, not all; method: immunoSEQ multiplex PCR. The table includes about 120,000 clones, 85% to 95% detected once. This record comes from a study of T cell responses to AZD1222 COVID-19 vaccine. Study conclusions and caveats: Within unmutated variant regions lay the reported targets of nearly half of spike-specific TCRs. Compared with day 0, the breadth and depth of the Spike-specific TCR repertoire rose significantly after two doses of AZD1222. Among the donors, most were white British and more were female, and clonal diversity was possibly underestimated. At study baseline, merely about 6 AZD1222 recipients were seropositive.

This chain links TRBV9 with TRBJ2-2; the match to TRBD2 covers 13 bases. The source is an adult who received the AZD1222 COVID-19 vaccine. The sequencing here drew on peripheral blood, taken 28 days after the second AZD1222 dose. CDR3 residues: CASSATSGRGNTGELFF. In nucleotides, the CDR3 is TGTGCCAGCAGCGCCACTAGCGGGAGGGGGAACACCGGGGAGCTGTTTTTT.